This TCR beta chain appears in the sequencing data of a study of blood T cells in healthy people across ages. Findings and caveats of the study: It was held that diversity estimates obtained from one million T cells represented underestimates.

This clonotype was found once. The antigen remains undetermined. It was with a sample-barcoded 5' primer and a J-beta primer mix that a second PCR of about 7 to 12 cycles was run. TCRdb fed the 5' RACE reads into MiXCR, producing one record per CDR3 protein. The profile shows roughly 680,000 distinct CDR3 sequences, roughly 49% of them singletons. Trimming took 3 bases from V and 0 from J, leaving 8 bases between them. Germline V gene data show CDR1 as GTSNPN and CDR2 as SVGIG (reference sequence). The CDR3 contains 13 residues. The sequence was collected from a woman aged 60 to 75 in good health. The chain couples TRBV30 to TRBJ1-1; D is uncertain. Source material: blood. The CDR3 bases are TGTGCCTGGAGGACAAATATGAACACTGAAGCTTTCTTT. Amino acid sequence: CAWRTNMNTEAFF.